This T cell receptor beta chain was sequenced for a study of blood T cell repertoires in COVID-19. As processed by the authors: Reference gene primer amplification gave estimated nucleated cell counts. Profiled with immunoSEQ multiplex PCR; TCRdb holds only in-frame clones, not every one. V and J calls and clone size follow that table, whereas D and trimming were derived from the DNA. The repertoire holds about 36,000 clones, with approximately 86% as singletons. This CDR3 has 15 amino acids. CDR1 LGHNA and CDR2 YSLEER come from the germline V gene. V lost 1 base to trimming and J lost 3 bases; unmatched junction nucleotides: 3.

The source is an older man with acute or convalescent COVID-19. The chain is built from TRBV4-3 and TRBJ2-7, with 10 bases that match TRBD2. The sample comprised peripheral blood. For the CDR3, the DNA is TGCGCCAGCAGCCAAGGACTAGCGGGTCTCTACGAGCAGTACTTC. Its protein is CASSQGLAGLYEQYF.